The sequence of this TCR beta chain was determined in a study of Graves' ophthalmopathy and Graves' hyperthyroidism. In this sample, this clonotype turned up many times. From RNA, the CDR3 regions of TCR beta chains were amplified and sequenced. Second-round multiplex PCR followed a first-round RT-PCR using HTBI primers. TCRdb reprocessed the multiplex PCR reads via MiXCR and lists one record per CDR3 protein. Of about 210,000 distinct CDR3 sequences in the sample, under 30% were seen once. The CDR3 runs 14 residues. Germline-derived CDR1 and CDR2 are SGHAT and FQNNGV. The ends lost 2 bases at V and 7 bases at J; junction bases unmatched: 6.

The sample was peripheral blood. This sequence originates from a man aged 50 to 60 with Graves' ophthalmopathy. The chain couples TRBV11-2 to TRBJ1-2; 8 nucleotides match TRBD1. The CDR3 DNA sequence: TGTGCCAGCAGCTTACCAGGGACAGGCGGTGGCTACACCTTC. It is translated as CASSLPGTGGGYTF.